Each of the 24 T cell receptor beta chains below was sequenced from the same sample in a study of cytomegalovirus exposure and HLA in healthy donors. The PCR ran on 60 Vbeta and 13 Jbeta primers. Measured with immunoSEQ multiplex PCR; TCRdb has only the in-frame clones, and not every one. The sample has about 130,000 clones; 80% are singletons. Sequenced: PBMCs. The receptors derive from a man younger than 45 in good health and CMV-seronegative.

This sequence joins TRBV4-1 and TRBJ2-2; tentative D call: TRBD2 (6 bases). The CDR3 is 15 amino acids. Germline CDR1 MGHRA, CDR2 YSYEKL. V lost 9 bases to trimming and J lost 1 base, with 15 bases between them. CDR3 coding DNA: TGCGCCAGTAGGTGGCGGGACCGGAACACCGGGGAGCTGTTTTTT. Its translation is CASRWRDRNTGELFF.

This chain connects TRBV18 to TRBJ2-2; no reliable D call. The CDR3 has 14 residues. The germline V gene encodes CDR1 KGHSH and CDR2 LQKENI. Deletions cut 4 bases from V and 1 base from J, with 7 bases between. CDR3 sequence reads: CASSLGRNTGELFF. The CDR3 nucleotides read TGTGCCAGCTCACTGGGCAGGAACACCGGGGAGCTGTTTTTT.

This chain links TRBV19 with TRBJ1-5, with 8 nucleotides matching TRBD1. J lost 0 bases, V lost 3 bases, and 4 bases had no gene match. Germline-derived CDR1 and CDR2 are LNHDA and SQIVND (reference sequence). The CDR3 is made up of 16 amino acids. CDR3 sequence (DNA): TGTGCCAGTAGTATCGGACAGGGATTTAGCAATCAGCCCCAGCATTTT. Its protein product is CASSIGQGFSNQPQHF.

In this sample, this clone turned up once. This rearrangement joins TRBV19 to TRBJ2-5; 9 bases agree with TRBD1. The DNA end lines up better with TRBJ2-7; the J call may be wrong. The CDR3 has 15 amino acids. The germline CDR1 and CDR2 sequences are LNHDA and SQIVND (reference sequence). CDR3 amino acids: CASSPGQGFDYEQYF. For the CDR3, the DNA is TGTGCCAGTAGCCCGGGACAGGGCTTTGATTACGAGCAGTACTTC.

The V call is TRBV2, the J call TRBJ2-1; 8 nucleotides line up with TRBD1. The CDR3 extends over 17 amino acids. Germline V gene lookup returns CDR1 SNHLY and CDR2 FYNNEI. V lost 6 bases and J lost 3; bases outside the gene matches: 13. As DNA, the CDR3 is TGTGCCAGCAGGGAGCGGACAGGGCTCGCAAACTACAATGAGCAGTTCTTC. Residues: CASRERTGLANYNEQFF. Full variable domain (remainder filled in from reference TRBV2 and TRBJ2-1): EPEVTQTPSHQVTQMGQEVILRCVPISNHLYFYWYRQILGQKVEFLVSFYNNEISEKSEIFDDQFSVERPDGSNFTLKIRSTKLEDSAMYFCASRERTGLANYNEQFFGPGTRLTVL.

The chain has TRBV6-5 and TRBJ2-7; 10 nucleotides agree with TRBD2. This CDR3 has 15 residues. Trimming cost V 9 bases and J 0 bases; bases outside gene matches: 8. Germline loops: CDR1 MNHEY, CDR2 SVGAGI. The DNA for the CDR3 is TGTGCCAGTAGTCGACTAGCGGGCTTCTCCTACGAGCAGTACTTC. Amino acid sequence: CASSRLAGFSYEQYF.

The rearrangement links TRBV19 to TRBJ1-2, with TRBD1 matching over 7 bases. Germline values: CDR1 LNHDA, CDR2 SQIVND (reference sequence). V shed 7 bases and J 4 bases; nucleotides not matched to a gene: 12. The CDR3 has 15 residues. The CDR3 DNA reads as TGTGCCAGTACTCCCGGACAGGATTTTATCTATGGCTACACCTTC. Protein: CASTPGQDFIYGYTF.

This clone has just a few counts. The rearrangement joins TRBV6-6 to TRBJ2-1, with TRBD2 identical over 13 bases. Germline V gene data show CDR1 as MNHNY and CDR2 as SVGAGI (reference sequence). Germline trimming cut 5 bases from V and 7 bases from J; bases unmatched to any gene: 5. The CDR3 contains 15 residues. The CDR3 coding sequence is TGTGCCAGCAGTCAGACTAGCGGGAGGATGAATGAGCAGTTCTTC. Translation gives CASSQTSGRMNEQFF.

Concerning this clone: Because the CDR3 is missing its conserved closing phenylalanine or tryptophan, this is likely a read error. The DNA is omitted, as the CDR3 cannot be located on it reliably, and the CDR3 follows TCRdb's listing. The V gene is TRBV4-1, the J gene TRBJ1-1. The germline V gene encodes CDR1 MGHRA and CDR2 YSYEKL. Ends included, the CDR3 has 12 residues. CDR3 loop: CASSQDLSELAL.

V gene TRBV19 combines with J gene TRBJ1-3; 8 nucleotides match TRBD1. The CDR3 covers 14 residues. The germline CDR1 and CDR2 sequences are LNHDA and SQIVND (reference sequence). The V and J ends lost 5 bases and 2 bases, in that order; junction bases with no gene match: 2. Here the CDR3 DNA reads TGTGCCAGTAGTCAACAGGGGGCTGGAAACACCATATATTTT. Its protein product is CASSQQGAGNTIYF.

With regard to this clone: At one end the junction does not follow the germline gene, possibly because of a read error. The rearrangement joins TRBV7-9 to TRBJ1-1; TRBD1 matches at 7 bases. The germline CDR1 and CDR2 sequences are SEHNR and FQNEAQ (reference sequence). This CDR3 has 15 residues. DNA of the CDR3: TGTTCCAGCAGCGCGCGACAGGGAAGGAACACTGAAGCTTTCTTT. Translating it yields CSSSARQGRNTEAFF.

The rearrangement links TRBV5-1 to TRBJ2-1, with D hard to call. Trimming stripped 5 bases from V and 6 bases from J, with 12 bases between. This CDR3 contains 13 residues. Germline V gene data show CDR1 as SGHRS and CDR2 as YFSETQ. As DNA, the CDR3 is TGCGCCAGCAGACTACAAGGTGCCAATGAGCAGTTCTTC. It translates to CASRLQGANEQFF.

This chain uses TRBV28 with TRBJ2-1, with D possibly matching TRBD1 (6 bases). CDR1 MDHEN and CDR2 SYDVKM come from the germline V gene. This CDR3 contains 14 residues. V was cut by 8 bases and J by 9 bases, with 20 bases left in between. For the CDR3, the DNA is TGTGCCAGCCATCCCGCAGGGGCGCCGGGTGAGCAGTTCTTC. Encoded protein: CASHPAGAPGEQFF. The full variable domain, with the rest looked up from reference TRBV28 and TRBJ2-1, is DVKVTQSSRYLVKRTGEKVFLECVQDMDHENMFWYRQDPGLGLRLIYFSYDVKMKEKGDIPEGYSVSREKKERFSLILESASTNQTSMYLCASHPAGAPGEQFFGPGTRLTVL.

The V and J genes are TRBV4-1 and TRBJ2-2; D unresolved. From germline, CDR1 is MGHRA and CDR2 YSYEKL. The germline V and J ends were trimmed by 4 bases and 6 bases, with 6 bases remaining between them. CDR3 length: 12 amino acids. The CDR3 sequence: CASSPRSGELFF. In DNA form, the CDR3 reads TGCGCCAGCAGCCCGAGATCCGGGGAGCTGTTTTTT.

This clone was detected only a few times. The chain joins TRBV7-2 to TRBJ2-7; D may be TRBD2 (7 bases). The V gene's germline CDR1 is SGHTA and CDR2 FQGNSA. The CDR3 extends over 13 amino acids. Trimming took off 3 bases at V and 5 bases at J, with 11 bases between the two ends. The chain's CDR3 is CASSFGGGHEQYF. The CDR3 DNA is TGTGCCAGCAGCTTTGGCGGGGGCCACGAGCAGTACTTC.

This clone is a singleton in its sample. The chain combines TRBV5-1 with TRBJ2-1; TRBD1 is a possible D gene (5 bases). Per the germline V gene, CDR1 is SGHRS and CDR2 is YFSETQ. V lost 0 bases, J lost 0 bases, and 10 bases lay in between. This CDR3 is built from 16 residues. Written as DNA, the CDR3 is TGCGCCAGCAGCTTGGTAGGGGCCGACTCCTACAATGAGCAGTTCTTC. Translating gives CASSLVGADSYNEQFF. Full variable domain (outside the CDR3, taken from reference TRBV5-1 and TRBJ2-1): KAGVTQTPRYLIKTRGQQVTLSCSPISGHRSVSWYQQTPGQGLQFLFEYFSETQRNKGNFPGRFSGRQFSNSRSEMNVSTLELGDSALYLCASSLVGADSYNEQFFGPGTRLTVL.

The chain has TRBV15 and TRBJ2-3, with a weak D call TRBD2 (5 bases). The CDR3 runs 15 residues. The ends were cut back, 1 base at V and 0 bases at J, with 8 bases in the middle. Germline lookup yields CDR1 LNHNV and CDR2 YYDKDF (reference sequence). CDR3 region: CATSRVGGSTDTQYF. The CDR3 DNA reads as TGTGCCACCAGCAGAGTGGGCGGGAGCACAGATACGCAGTATTTT.

V is TRBV5-1 and J is TRBJ2-7, with 8 bases fitting TRBD1. The V gene's germline CDR1 is SGHRS and CDR2 YFSETQ. CDR3 length: 13 residues. V shed 6 bases and J 5 bases; nucleotides not matched to a gene: 7. CDR3 DNA: TGCGCCAGCACCTTCGGACAGGGCGACGAGCAGTACTTC. This encodes CASTFGQGDEQYF.

A single count supports this clone. The chain employs TRBV14 and TRBJ2-1; 10 bases line up with TRBD2. Germline lookup yields CDR1 SGHDN and CDR2 FVKESK. The CDR3 runs to 15 residues. Trimming took 2 bases from V and 4 from J; bases not matched to a gene: 2. The CDR3 DNA reads as TGTGCCAGCAGCCAATTACTAGCGGGGTACAATGAGCAGTTCTTC. This translates into CASSQLLAGYNEQFF.

This chain joins TRBV7-8 and TRBJ1-1; TRBD1 might be the D (5 bases). From germline, CDR1 is SGHVS and CDR2 FQNEAQ. The germline V and J ends were trimmed by 6 bases and 9 bases, with 20 bases remaining between them. The CDR3 length is 14 residues. CDR3 sequence: CASSGGSKQGKAFF. The CDR3, as DNA: TGTGCCAGCAGTGGGGGGAGTAAGCAGGGAAAAGCTTTCTTT.

The CDR3 is CASRDRVGDTQYF. The DNA of the CDR3 is TGTGCCAGCAGAGACAGGGTAGGAGATACGCAGTATTTT. V and J are TRBV6-5 and TRBJ2-3; 7 bases are a match to TRBD1. V shed 6 bases and J 5 bases; nucleotides not matched to a gene: 5. CDR1 is MNHEY and CDR2 is SVGAGI in the germline V gene. The CDR3 runs to 13 residues.

J is TRBJ1-2 and V is TRBV27; TRBD1 matches at 9 bases. The CDR3 has 17 residues. Germline V gives CDR1 MNHEY, CDR2 SMNVEV (reference sequence). V shed 1 base, J shed 6 bases, and the junction held 12 bases outside the gene matches. The DNA for the CDR3 is TGTGCCAGCAGTTTATTGTATCCGGACAGGGGTGTAGATGGCTACACCTTC. Its translation is CASSLLYPDRGVDGYTF.

The rearrangement links TRBV4-2 to TRBJ2-5; no firm D call. Germline CDR1 and CDR2: LGHNA and YNFKEQ. Trimming cost V 0 bases and J 1 base, with 9 bases left between them. The CDR3 sequence is 15 residues long. In DNA, the CDR3 is TGTGCCAGCAGCCAAGATTTGGCTGGCCAAGAGACCCAGTACTTC. Protein sequence: CASSQDLAGQETQYF.

This clone has a single count. This chain uses TRBV28 with TRBJ2-1, with 10 bases that match TRBD1. CDR1 is MDHEN and CDR2 is SYDVKM in the germline V gene. This CDR3 region has 15 residues. The J segment lost 7 bases and the V segment lost 7 bases, leaving 10 bases of the junction unmatched. CDR3 in DNA: TGTGCCAGCAACAGACAGGGGGCGAGGGGTAATGAGCAGTTCTTC. Encoded protein: CASNRQGARGNEQFF.